The 29 T cell receptor beta chains given below trace back to one sample, sequenced in a study of blood T cell repertoires in COVID-19. Repertoires were generated with immunoSEQ multiplex PCR, while TCRdb's copy carries only in-frame clones and drops some. The table has nearly 350,000 clones, 87% seen once; the top ten hold about 6.3%. The material sequenced was peripheral blood. These receptor sequences come from a woman in her forties or fifties with COVID-19, enrolled during active disease.

Written as DNA, the CDR3 is TGTGCCAGCAGCTTAGCGCGCCGACAGGGAAGCTACGAGCAGTACTTC. The encoded protein is CASSLARRQGSYEQYF. The rearrangement uses TRBV7-9 and TRBJ2-7, with 7 nucleotides matching TRBD1. From germline, CDR1 is SEHNR and CDR2 FQNEAQ (reference sequence). The CDR3 totals 16 residues. Trimming cost V 0 bases and J 3 bases; bases outside gene matches: 8.

The rearrangement joins TRBV29-1 to TRBJ2-7; D possibly corresponds to TRBD2 (6 bases). The V gene's germline CDR1 is SQVTM and CDR2 ANQGSEA. CDR3 length equals 13 residues. The V and J ends lost 6 bases and 3 bases respectively, with 15 bases between them. CDR3 region: CSVGGAEIYEQYF. Here the CDR3 DNA reads TGCAGCGTCGGGGGAGCGGAGATCTACGAGCAGTACTTC.

The rearrangement joins TRBV27 to TRBJ2-6, with a tentative D call TRBD2 (5 bases). Trimming pared 7 bases from V and 0 bases from J, leaving 16 bases between. The CDR3 spans 17 residues. Germline V gives CDR1 MNHEY, CDR2 SMNVEV (reference sequence). CDR3 coding DNA: TGTGCCAGCACGGGAAGAGGCTTATCCTCTGGGGCCAACGTCCTGACTTTC. Amino acids: CASTGRGLSSGANVLTF. Full variable domain (outside the CDR3, taken from reference TRBV27 and TRBJ2-6): EAQVTQNPRYLITVTGKKLTVTCSQNMNHEYMSWYRQDPGLGLRQIYYSMNVEVTDKGDVPEGYKVSRKEKRNFPLILESPSPNQTSLYFCASTGRGLSSGANVLTFGAGSRLTVL.

This clone was picked up a small number of times. The rearrangement joins TRBV28 to TRBJ1-6, with D unresolved. The germline V gene has CDR1 MDHEN and CDR2 SYDVKM. The CDR3 length is 15 residues. V gave up 5 bases and J gave up 10 bases, with 18 bases separating them. Here the CDR3 DNA reads TGTGCCAGCAGTCCCCAGTCGGGCGGAGGATCACCCCTCCACTTT. This codes for CASSPQSGGGSPLHF.

This clone was seen just once. The gene calls are TRBV19 and TRBJ2-1, with 10 bases lining up with TRBD2. Germline V CDR1 and CDR2: LNHDA, SQIVND (reference sequence). This CDR3 is built from 14 residues. After removal of 7 bases from V and 8 bases from J, the junction contained 8 bases not matched to a gene. CDR3 in DNA: TGTGCCAGTACCAGCGGGAGGGCAAGGGATGAGCAGTTCTTC. It codes for CASTSGRARDEQFF.

CDR3 in amino acids: CASSIGQTGNTIYF. The CDR3 DNA is TGCGCCAGCAGCATTGGACAGACTGGAAACACCATATATTTT. The V call is TRBV5-1, the J call TRBJ1-3, with a possible D match to TRBD1 (6 bases). Germline V gene sequence: CDR1 SGHRS, CDR2 YFSETQ. Trimming left V 4 bases short and J 2 bases short, with 10 bases between. The CDR3 contains 14 residues.

The rearrangement uses TRBV30 and TRBJ2-1; 10 nucleotides align to TRBD1. Trimming took 3 bases from V and 6 from J; bases not matched to a gene: 2. The CDR3 totals 13 residues. The germline CDR1 and CDR2 sequences are GTSNPN and SVGIG (reference sequence). The CDR3: CAWRGDRGNEQFF. The CDR3 bases are TGTGCCTGGAGAGGGGACAGGGGCAATGAGCAGTTCTTC.

This clone has just a few counts. This rearrangement joins TRBV30 to TRBJ2-1; 10 positions agree with TRBD2. With V trimmed by 4 bases and J by 5 bases, 5 bases remained unmatched. The CDR3 has 14 amino acids. Germline assignment: CDR1 GTSNPN and CDR2 SVGIG (reference sequence). The CDR3 region has the DNA TGTGCCTGGATGGAACTAGCGGGAAACAATGAGCAGTTCTTC. Translation gives CAWMELAGNNEQFF.

The chain employs TRBV30 and TRBJ2-1; D ambiguous. Germline loops: CDR1 GTSNPN, CDR2 SVGIG (reference sequence). The CDR3 sequence is 13 residues long. The V end was cut by 8 bases, the J end by 0 bases, with 11 bases between. Here the CDR3 reads CAGDLSSYNEQFF. The CDR3 region has the DNA TGTGCCGGCGACTTGAGCTCCTACAATGAGCAGTTCTTC.

V is TRBV14 and J is TRBJ1-1; no reliable D call. Germline loops: CDR1 SGHDN, CDR2 FVKESK. There are 15 residues in the CDR3. V dropped 1 base and J dropped 2 bases, with 11 bases sitting between them. This CDR3 reads CASSQVSVANTEAFF. The CDR3 DNA follows: TGTGCCAGCAGCCAAGTTAGTGTAGCTAACACTGAAGCTTTCTTT.

The V gene is TRBV27, the J gene TRBJ1-2, with 9 bases lining up with TRBD1. The junction had 8 bases not matched to a gene; V was cut back by 5 bases and J by 7 bases. Per germline, CDR1 MNHEY and CDR2 SMNVEV (reference sequence). The CDR3 has 14 residues. The CDR3 is CASSLGQGIGGYTF. The CDR3 DNA reads as TGTGCCAGCAGTCTTGGACAGGGGATTGGTGGCTACACCTTC.

The chain recombines TRBV5-6 with TRBJ1-2, with a weak D call TRBD1 (6 bases). Germline V CDR1 and CDR2: SGHDT, YYEEEE. V lost 2 bases to trimming and J lost 3 bases, with 14 bases between them. The CDR3 length is 15 residues. Written as DNA, the CDR3 is TGTGCCAGCAGCTTCAGGGGAACGGCCCACTATGGCTACACCTTC. Translation: CASSFRGTAHYGYTF. The whole variable domain, remainder taken from reference TRBV5-6 and TRBJ1-2, is DAGVTQSPTHLIKTRGQQVTLRCSPKSGHDTVSWYQQALGQGPQFIFQYYEEEERQRGNFPDRFSGHQFPNYSSELNVNALLLGDSALYLCASSFRGTAHYGYTFGSGTRLTVV.

The chain recombines TRBV5-5 with TRBJ2-1; 10 bases align to TRBD1. In germline, CDR1 is SGHKS, CDR2 YYEKEE (reference sequence). The CDR3 consists of 16 residues. Trimming took 5 bases from V and 6 from J; bases not matched to a gene: 11. The CDR3 nucleotides read TGTGCCAGCAGTTTTACCGGGACAGGGGTTTTCAATGAGCAGTTCTTC. Translated, it gives CASSFTGTGVFNEQFF.

The V gene is TRBV6-5, the J gene TRBJ2-1; no reliable D call. CDR1 MNHEY and CDR2 SVGAGI come from the germline V gene. The CDR3 length is 15 residues. V was shortened by 5 bases and J by 0 bases, with 11 bases between the two germline ends. The CDR3 DNA reads TGTGCCAGCAGTCCCCCGCCGAGCTCCTACAATGAGCAGTTCTTC. As protein: CASSPPPSSYNEQFF.

The V and J genes are TRBV18 and TRBJ2-1; 10 positions agree with TRBD2. The CDR3 has 13 amino acids. Germline V gives CDR1 KGHSH, CDR2 LQKENI. After removal of 11 bases from V and 6 bases from J, the junction contained 7 bases not matched to a gene. The CDR3 here is CADASGSSNEQFF. As DNA, the CDR3 is TGTGCCGACGCTAGCGGGAGTAGCAATGAGCAGTTCTTC.

The chain couples TRBV29-1 to TRBJ2-7, with a weak D call TRBD1 (6 bases). Germline V gene lookup returns CDR1 SQVTM and CDR2 ANQGSEA. The CDR3 is 14 residues long. Trimming took off 3 bases at V and 4 bases at J, with 16 bases between the two ends. The DNA for the CDR3 is TGCAGCGTTGAGCCCGGGAACAGGGCGTACGAGCAGTACTTC. Amino acid sequence: CSVEPGNRAYEQYF.

This clone was seen only once. This rearrangement joins TRBV5-1 to TRBJ2-7, with 7 bases lining up with TRBD1. V lost 5 bases and J lost 3; bases outside the gene matches: 2. Per germline, CDR1 SGHRS and CDR2 YFSETQ. This CDR3 contains 12 residues. CDR3 DNA sequence: TGCGCCAGCAGACAGGGGATCTACGAGCAGTACTTC. Its protein is CASRQGIYEQYF.

The chain uses TRBV9 and TRBJ2-3, with 8 bases aligning to TRBD1. CDR3 size: 14 residues. V shed 3 bases, J shed 4 bases, and the junction held 4 bases outside the gene matches. Germline lookup yields CDR1 SGDLS and CDR2 YYNGEE. The DNA of the CDR3 is TGTGCCAGCAGCGGAAAGACAGGGGCAGATACGCAGTATTTT. It specifies CASSGKTGADTQYF.

This clone was detected only once. The chain uses TRBV7-9 and TRBJ2-7, with 7 bases that match TRBD2. Trimming took 0 bases from V and 1 from J; bases not matched to a gene: 3. Germline CDR1 and CDR2: SEHNR and FQNEAQ (reference sequence). This CDR3 is built from 15 residues. The CDR3: CASSLAGGGSYEQYF. Written as DNA, the CDR3 is TGTGCCAGCAGCTTAGCAGGCGGGGGATCCTACGAGCAGTACTTC.

This clone was found once. This chain joins TRBV3-1 (or the pseudogene TRBV3-2) and TRBJ2-7, with TRBD1 identical over 9 bases. The CDR3 contains 15 residues. The J segment lost 5 bases and the V segment lost 1 base, leaving 6 bases of the junction unmatched. Per germline, CDR1 LGHDT and CDR2 YNNKEL (reference sequence). CDR3 sequence reads: CASSQVDRGTHEQYF. Here the CDR3 DNA reads TGTGCCAGCAGCCAAGTGGACAGGGGTACCCACGAGCAGTACTTC.

The chain employs TRBV7-9 and TRBJ2-6, with D unresolved. The germline gives CDR1 SEHNR, CDR2 FQNEAQ (reference sequence). The CDR3 consists of 15 residues. V was clipped by 1 base and J by 3 bases, with 7 bases between them. CDR3 amino acids: CASSLGGGGANVLTF. In DNA, the CDR3 is TGTGCCAGCAGCTTAGGAGGTGGTGGGGCCAACGTCCTGACTTTC.

The genes are TRBV4-3 and TRBJ2-3; D might be TRBD2 (5 bases). This CDR3 has 15 amino acids. V was shortened by 4 bases and J by 2 bases, with 13 bases between the two germline ends. The germline V gene encodes CDR1 LGHNA and CDR2 YSLEER. CDR3 DNA sequence: TGCGCCAGCAGCCGGGTGGGCGGGCCCACAGATACGCAGTATTTT. Translated, it gives CASSRVGGPTDTQYF.

This rearrangement joins TRBV29-1 to TRBJ2-7; 8 bases align to TRBD1. V shed 6 bases and J 3 bases; nucleotides not matched to a gene: 10. CDR1 SQVTM and CDR2 ANQGSEA come from the germline V gene. The CDR3 runs to 14 residues. CDR3 loop: CSVDFGTGDYEQYF. The DNA of the CDR3 is TGCAGCGTCGATTTCGGGACAGGAGACTACGAGCAGTACTTC.

The chain has TRBV9 and TRBJ1-1; TRBD1 is a possible D gene (5 bases). Looked up from germline, CDR1 is SGDLS and CDR2 is YYNGEE. Trimming removed 0 bases from V and 2 bases from J, with 11 bases in between. This CDR3 comprises 15 residues. As DNA, the CDR3 is TGTGCCAGCAGCGTAGGGGGCGACCCTAACACTGAAGCTTTCTTT. Protein: CASSVGGDPNTEAFF.

The chain joins TRBV5-4 to TRBJ2-1, with a weak D call TRBD2 (6 bases). CDR3 length: 15 residues. Trimming stripped 0 bases from V and 6 bases from J, with 13 bases between. Germline loops: CDR1 SGHNT, CDR2 YYREEE (reference sequence). The chain's CDR3 is CASSLEGTRGNEQFF. The CDR3 DNA follows: TGTGCCAGCAGCTTGGAAGGGACTCGAGGCAATGAGCAGTTCTTC. Based on the CDR3 plus reference TRBV5-4 and TRBJ2-1, the full variable domain is ETGVTQSPTHLIKTRGQQVTLRCSSQSGHNTVSWYQQALGQGPQFIFQYYREEENGRGNFPPRFSGLQFPNYSSELNVNALELDDSALYLCASSLEGTRGNEQFFGPGTRLTVL.

The chain couples TRBV5-1 to TRBJ2-5; a possible D gene is TRBD2 (5 bases). V lost 4 bases and J lost 5, with 15 bases in between. CDR3 length equals 14 residues. Germline V gene sequence: CDR1 SGHRS, CDR2 YFSETQ. DNA for the CDR3: TGCGCCAGCAGCCCCGGACTGCCTCCGGAGACCCAGTACTTC. Residues: CASSPGLPPETQYF. Based on the CDR3 plus reference TRBV5-1 and TRBJ2-5, the full variable domain is KAGVTQTPRYLIKTRGQQVTLSCSPISGHRSVSWYQQTPGQGLQFLFEYFSETQRNKGNFPGRFSGRQFSNSRSEMNVSTLELGDSALYLCASSPGLPPETQYFGPGTRLLVL.

A few counts support this clone. The chain couples TRBV27 to TRBJ1-2, with 12 positions matching TRBD1. Germline CDR1 and CDR2: MNHEY and SMNVEV (reference sequence). The V gene end was trimmed by 6 bases and the J gene end by 7 bases; junction bases not matched to a gene: 6. There are 14 residues in the CDR3. This CDR3 is CASRGTGGVFGYTF. DNA for the CDR3: TGTGCCAGCAGGGGGACAGGGGGCGTCTTTGGCTACACCTTC.

The chain recombines TRBV10-2 with TRBJ1-2; 8 bases fit TRBD1. Germline values: CDR1 WSHSY, CDR2 SAAADI. The CDR3 length is 15 residues. J was trimmed by 5 bases and V by 2 bases; bases with no gene match: 7. CDR3: CASSEQRTGLYGYTF. CDR3 sequence (DNA): TGCGCCAGCAGTGAGCAAAGGACAGGGTTGTATGGCTACACCTTC.

As concerns this clone: The junction departs from germline at one end; a sequencing error may be responsible. The chain has TRBV24-1 and TRBJ2-1, with D possibly being TRBD2 (5 bases). The length of the CDR3 is 13 residues. From germline, CDR1 is KGHDR and CDR2 SFDVKD. The DNA of the CDR3 is TGTGCCACCAGTCTAGGATTTAGCGATTCCCCAGTCTTC. Translation: CATSLGFSDSPVF.